This paragraph reports one T cell receptor beta chain. The data stem from a study of OX40 agonist ivuxolimab in advanced cancers. Overall study context: Aged roughly 23 to 85 with a mean of around 60 years, they were under 85% male.

V was shortened by 7 bases and J by 2 bases, with 12 bases between the two germline ends. Germline V lookup: CDR1 SNHLY, CDR2 FYNNEI. The CDR3 length is 13 residues. Patients who had autoimmune disease history or got systemic immunosuppression were left out. TCRdb keeps only in-frame clones here, not all; method: immunoSEQ multiplex PCR. The sample carries roughly 55,000 clones, over 70% recorded once. V is TRBV2 and J is TRBJ2-7; possible D gene TRBD2, 7 bases. This specimen consisted of CD4+ or CD8+ T cells sorted from blood, obtained in a trial of the OX40 agonist ivuxolimab. This clonotype was sampled from an adult with an advanced solid tumor such as melanoma, head and neck, liver or kidney cancer. The CDR3 loop is CASKGGGTYEQYF. CDR3 nucleotide sequence: TGTGCCAGCAAGGGGGGGGGTACCTACGAGCAGTACTTC.